The source of this T cell receptor beta chain is a study of cytomegalovirus exposure and HLA in healthy donors. The study ran its PCR with 60 Vbeta and 13 Jbeta primers. Repertoires were generated with immunoSEQ multiplex PCR, while TCRdb's copy carries only in-frame clones and drops some. Of 150,000 or so clones detected, approximately 80% appear once; the ten largest clones hold less than 3%. The CDR3 loop spans 12 amino acids. Trimming took off 4 bases at V and 3 bases at J, with 9 bases between the two ends. Germline CDR1 is SQVTM and CDR2 is ANQGSEA. The chain combines TRBV29-1 with TRBJ1-1; D may be TRBD1 (6 bases). The clonotype was recovered from a man aged 50-59 years in good health and CMV-seronegative. Material for sequencing was PBMCs. In DNA, the CDR3 is TGCAGCGTTGGCAGGGGCCACACTGAAGCTTTCTTT. Encoded protein: CSVGRGHTEAFF.